The 17 T cell receptor beta chains below all came from one sample that was sequenced in a study of tumor-infiltrating lymphocytes in primary liver carcinoma. The template, roughly 0.45 ug total RNA, yielded TCR beta cDNA made with a constant-region primer. Libraries of TCR beta came from three nested multiplex PCR rounds with slightly modified ARM-PCR. Primers for the first two PCR rounds were TRBV1-TRBV30 forward primers and a C-beta reverse primer (about 9 cycles per round). TCRdb processed the multiplex PCR reads anew with MiXCR; each CDR3 protein has one entry. The sample shows some 95,000 distinct CDR3 sequences, 55% to 75% of them seen only once. Co-extraction yielded RNA and DNA from roughly 20-30 mg of unsorted bulk tissue. Sequencing was done on a sample of tumor-adjacent normal liver tissue. The origin of the receptors is a man aged 40-50 years with primary liver carcinoma and hepatitis B virus infection.

In the case of this clonotype: Mismatch with germline at one junction end may stem from a read error. The V call is TRBV28, the J call TRBJ1-2; TRBD1 is a possible D gene (5 bases). CDR1 is MDHEN, CDR2 SYDVKM, per germline. This CDR3 has 14 amino acids. The CDR3 reads CVSTAGGEIYGYTF. CDR3 nucleotides: TGTGTCAGCACCGCCGGGGGGGAGATCTATGGCTACACCTTC.

This clonotype showed up just a few times. The chain is built from TRBV2 and TRBJ1-2, with 10 bases matching TRBD1. CDR1 and CDR2 (germline): SNHLY, FYNNEI. Losses at the gene ends were 5 bases for V and 1 base for J; bases not matched to a gene: 10. The CDR3 contains 17 residues. This chain's CDR3 is CASSLSRDRGSNYGYTF. For the CDR3, the DNA is TGTGCCAGCAGTTTGTCCCGGGACAGGGGAAGTAACTATGGCTACACCTTC.

This clonotype occurred many times. The V gene is TRBV4-1, the J gene TRBJ2-4; D may be TRBD1 (6 bases). Germline V gene sequence: CDR1 MGHRA, CDR2 YSYEKL. This CDR3 comprises 13 residues. Trimming removed 1 base at V and 6 bases at J, with 7 bases between. The CDR3 DNA sequence: TGCGCCAGCAGCCAAGGGACAGTAAACATTCAGTACTTC. Translating gives CASSQGTVNIQYF.

This clonotype has at least ten counts. The chain couples TRBV10-2 to TRBJ1-5; no definite D call. From germline, CDR1 is WSHSY and CDR2 SAAADI. CDR3 size: 12 residues. V was clipped by 8 bases and J by 5 bases, with 10 bases between them. CDR3 in DNA: TGCGCCAGCTCGGACGGAGATCAGCCCCAGCATTTT. Translation: CASSDGDQPQHF.

In the case of this clonotype: Its ends do not fully match the called genes, so a read error is possible. The CDR3 DNA follows: TGTGCCAGCAGGGTGGCGGGAACCTACGAGCTGTACTTC. Translating it yields CASRVAGTYELYF. V usage is TRBV11-2 and J usage is TRBJ2-7; a possible D gene is TRBD2 (6 bases). CDR1 is SGHAT and CDR2 is FQNNGV in the germline V gene. The CDR3 has 13 amino acids. Complete variable domain (other parts from reference TRBV11-2 and TRBJ2-7): EAGVAQSPRYKIIEKRQSVAFWCNPISGHATLYWYQQILGQGPKLLIQFQNNGVVDDSQLPKDRFSAERLKGVDSTLKIQPAKLEDSAVYLCASRVAGTYELYFGPGTRLTVT.

As regards this clonotype: With a much larger clone just one base away, this may be a read error. The rearrangement uses TRBV12-3 or TRBV12-4 and TRBJ2-7; 10 bases agree with TRBD2. The CDR3 sequence is 15 residues long. CDR3 nucleotide sequence: TGTGCCAGCAGCTCCTCTAGCGGGAGCTCCTACAAGCAGTACTTC. Its translation: CASSSSSGSSYKQYF.

A remark on this clonotype: A much bigger clone sits one base away, suggesting this may be a read error. The chain has TRBV5-6 and TRBJ2-1, with D hard to call. CDR3 length: 12 residues. CDR1 SGHDT and CDR2 YYEEEE come from the germline V gene. The CDR3 here is CASCLSGDEQFF. DNA for the CDR3: TGTGCCAGCTGCTTGTCGGGCGATGAGCAGTTCTTC.

This clonotype was picked up many times. The chain links TRBV6-6 to TRBJ2-2; D gene unclear. Germline-derived CDR1 and CDR2 are MNHNY and SVGAGI (reference sequence). The CDR3 has 16 amino acids. With 5 bases removed from V and 3 bases from J, the gap between germline ends came to 16 bases. Here the CDR3 reads CASSPGPTSDTGELFF. CDR3 in DNA: TGTGCCAGCAGTCCCGGGCCCACTTCGGACACCGGGGAGCTGTTTTTT.

Notes on this clonotype: The CDR3 ends on some other residue instead of the conserved phenylalanine or tryptophan, so this is likely a read error. The chain employs TRBV13 and TRBJ2-3, with D unresolved. Trimming took 1 base from V and 3 from J, leaving 5 bases between them. CDR3 length: 13 amino acids. Per germline, CDR1 PRHDT and CDR2 FYEKMQ (reference sequence). The CDR3 region is CASSLENTDTQYL. The DNA of the CDR3 is TGTGCCAGCAGCTTAGAGAATACAGATACGCAGTATTTG.

For this clonotype: Its ends do not fully match the called genes, so a read error is possible. This rearrangement joins TRBV28 to TRBJ2-2; D perhaps matches TRBD2 (6 bases). CDR1 is MDHEN and CDR2 is SYDVKM in the germline V gene. This CDR3 has 13 residues. CDR3 nucleotides: TGTGCCAGCAGTCCCAACCTGTGCGGGGAGCGGTTTTTT. It yields the protein CASSPNLCGERFF. Variable domain in full (rest from reference TRBV28 and TRBJ2-2): DVKVTQSSRYLVKRTGEKVFLECVQDMDHENMFWYRQDPGLGLRLIYFSYDVKMKEKGDIPEGYSVSREKKERFSLILESASTNQTSMYLCASSPNLCGERFFGEGSRLTVL.

With respect to this clonotype: The junction departs from the called germline gene at one end, perhaps through a read error. The V and J genes are TRBV7-8 and TRBJ2-5, with a tentative D call TRBD1 (6 bases). Germline CDR1 reads SGHVS; CDR2 reads FQNEAQ. The CDR3 consists of 15 residues. The CDR3 spells CASSLGQVHNEIQYF. The CDR3 DNA reads TGTGCCAGCAGCTTAGGACAGGTACACAATGAGATCCAGTACTTC.

As to this clonotype: The junction departs from the called germline gene at one end, perhaps through a read error. The chain links TRBV6-2 or TRBV6-3 to TRBJ2-7; D gene uncertain. Germline V CDR1 and CDR2: MNHEY, SVGEGT. The CDR3 length is 14 residues. The CDR3 region is CASRYDPRVDEQHF. The CDR3 region has the DNA TGTGCCAGCAGGTACGACCCTCGGGTGGACGAGCAGCACTTC.

Comments on this clonotype: The junction departs from germline at one end; a sequencing error may be responsible. The chain links TRBV10-3 to TRBJ2-3; 9 bases are shared with TRBD1. Germline V gene data show CDR1 as ENHRY and CDR2 as SYGVKD. The CDR3 runs to 16 residues. In DNA form, the CDR3 reads TGTGCTATCAGTGAGGTTAGGACAGGGGGCACAGATACGCAGTATTTT. Translation: CAISEVRTGGTDTQYF.

This clonotype was picked up one time. This may be a read error, as it is one base from a much larger clone. V usage is TRBV6-1 and J usage is TRBJ1-6, with D hard to call. Germline V CDR1 and CDR2: MNHNS, SASEGT. With 6 bases removed from V and 5 bases from J, the gap between germline ends came to 17 bases. The CDR3 is 16 amino acids. The CDR3 region has the DNA TGTGCCAGCAGGCGACTACGGGGAGCAAATAATTCACCCCTCCACTTT. As protein: CASRRLRGANNSPLHF.

The chain's CDR3 is CASSPSETYNEQFF. The CDR3 bases are TGTGCCAGCAGTCCTAGCGAGACCTACAATGAGCAGTTCTTC. The chain combines TRBV2 with TRBJ2-1; a possible D gene is TRBD2 (6 bases). V lost 5 bases and J lost 2, with 10 bases in between. Germline assignment: CDR1 SNHLY and CDR2 FYNNEI. CDR3 length equals 14 residues.

The J gene is TRBJ1-1, the V gene TRBV29-1, with a possible D match to TRBD1 (5 bases). From germline, CDR1 is SQVTM and CDR2 ANQGSEA. V was shortened by 5 bases and J by 2 bases, with 12 bases between the two germline ends. The CDR3 length is 13 residues. CDR3 protein: CSVIQGANTEAFF. CDR3 in DNA: TGCAGCGTTATCCAGGGAGCTAACACTGAAGCTTTCTTT.

A note on this clonotype: A junction end diverges from the germline sequence, so it may reflect a read error. V is TRBV11-2 and J is TRBJ1-4; D is unclear. The germline CDR1 and CDR2 sequences are SGHAT and FQNNGV. CDR3 length: 15 residues. Here the CDR3 reads CVSSLDGFANEKLFF. DNA of the CDR3: TGTGTCAGCAGCTTAGACGGGTTCGCCAATGAAAAACTGTTTTTT.